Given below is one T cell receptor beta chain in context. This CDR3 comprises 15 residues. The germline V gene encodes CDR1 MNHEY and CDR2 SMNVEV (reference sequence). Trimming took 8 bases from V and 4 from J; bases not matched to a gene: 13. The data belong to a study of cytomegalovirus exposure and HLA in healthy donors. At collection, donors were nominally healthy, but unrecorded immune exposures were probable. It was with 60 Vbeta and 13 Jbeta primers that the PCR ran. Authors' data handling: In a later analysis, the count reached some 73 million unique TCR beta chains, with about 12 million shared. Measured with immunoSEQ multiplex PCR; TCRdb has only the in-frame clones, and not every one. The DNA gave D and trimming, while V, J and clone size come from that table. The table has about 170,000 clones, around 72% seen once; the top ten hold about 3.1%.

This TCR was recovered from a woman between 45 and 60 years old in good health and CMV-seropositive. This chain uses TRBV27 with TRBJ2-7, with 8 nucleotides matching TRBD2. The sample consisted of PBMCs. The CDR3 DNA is TGTGCCAGCGTCGGCTCGGGAGGGAGGACGTACGAGCAGTACTTC. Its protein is CASVGSGGRTYEQYF.